The 16 T cell receptor beta chains reported below all come from one sample, sequenced in a study of Tregs in tolerant kidney transplant recipients. Some clones are missing from TCRdb's copy, which holds only in-frame ones; the method was immunoSEQ multiplex PCR. The data contain over 85,000 clones, over 85% of them singletons. The sample in question was CD4+ T cells from blood, obtained before the transplant. The source is a human donor who received a combined kidney and bone marrow transplant.

The rearrangement links TRBV7-2 to TRBJ1-5; D call uncertain. V lost 3 bases and J lost 2, with 5 bases in between. Germline CDR1 SGHTA, CDR2 FQGNSA. The CDR3 contains 13 residues. The CDR3 protein is CASSFSGNQPQHF. CDR3 bases: TGTGCCAGCAGCTTCTCCGGCAATCAGCCCCAGCATTTT.

The rearrangement uses TRBV15 and TRBJ1-1, with D tentatively TRBD1 (6 bases). Germline CDR1 and CDR2: LNHNV and YYDKDF (reference sequence). CDR3 length: 16 amino acids. Trimming left V 1 base short and J 0 bases short, with 12 bases between. In DNA form, the CDR3 reads TGTGCCACCAGCAGAGTCAGGACAGCAATGAACACTGAAGCTTTCTTT. Protein: CATSRVRTAMNTEAFF.

This chain joins TRBV27 and TRBJ2-3; 9 bases agree with TRBD2. Germline CDR1 and CDR2: MNHEY and SMNVEV (reference sequence). The CDR3 covers 15 residues. With 2 bases clipped from V and 7 bases from J, the junction kept 7 bases outside the gene matches. This CDR3 is CASSLKAGGRYTQYF. The CDR3 coding sequence is TGTGCCAGCAGTTTAAAAGCGGGAGGTCGCTATACGCAGTATTTT.

The rearrangement joins TRBV7-3 to TRBJ2-7; 12 bases agree with TRBD2. The CDR3 consists of 12 residues. Germline assignment: CDR1 SGHTA and CDR2 FQGTGA. V lost 9 bases to trimming and J lost 6 bases; unmatched junction nucleotides: 3. DNA of the CDR3: TGTGCCAGGCCGGGACTAGCGGGCGAGCAGTACTTC. Translating it yields CARPGLAGEQYF.

V usage is TRBV4-3 and J usage is TRBJ2-3; D perhaps matches TRBD2 (5 bases). The germline CDR1 and CDR2 sequences are LGHNA and YSLEER. Trimming shortened V by 3 bases and J by 4 bases, and 17 bases separated the two germline ends. The CDR3 covers 16 residues. In nucleotides, the CDR3 is TGCGCCAGCAGCCAGGTCAGCCAAAGGGAGTCAGATACGCAGTATTTT. Amino acids: CASSQVSQRESDTQYF.

The chain recombines TRBV5-1 with TRBJ2-3, with TRBD2 identical over 12 bases. V shed 0 bases and J 2 bases; nucleotides not matched to a gene: 1. This CDR3 is built from 16 residues. Germline V CDR1 and CDR2: SGHRS, YFSETQ. The CDR3 loop reads CASSLASGGATDTQYF. The CDR3 coding sequence is TGCGCCAGCAGCTTGGCTAGCGGGGGGGCCACAGATACGCAGTATTTT.

This chain joins TRBV11-3 and TRBJ1-1; possible D gene TRBD1, 5 bases. Germline CDR1 and CDR2: SGHNT and YENEEA. Trimming stripped 2 bases from V and 0 bases from J, with 7 bases between. The CDR3 has 14 residues. The CDR3 is CASSLRGMNTEAFF. The CDR3 DNA follows: TGTGCCAGCAGCTTAAGGGGAATGAACACTGAAGCTTTCTTT.

J is TRBJ1-5 and V is TRBV7-9; D perhaps matches TRBD1 (5 bases). Trimming removed 6 bases at V and 0 bases at J, with 24 bases between. The germline V gene encodes CDR1 SEHNR and CDR2 FQNEAQ (reference sequence). The CDR3 spans 19 residues. CDR3 coding DNA: TGTGCCAGCAGTTCACTCTCGTTAGACAGTCAAGATAGCAATCAGCCCCAGCATTTT. Encoded protein: CASSSLSLDSQDSNQPQHF.

The rearrangement uses TRBV18 and TRBJ2-1; tentative D call: TRBD2 (6 bases). This CDR3 region has 16 residues. Germline CDR1 reads KGHSH; CDR2 reads LQKENI. V lost 2 bases, J lost 4 bases, and 15 bases lay in between. CDR3 nucleotides: TGTGCCAGCTCACCATTTGGACTACCCTTATACAATGAGCAGTTCTTC. Protein: CASSPFGLPLYNEQFF.

V is TRBV6-6 and J is TRBJ2-7; 14 positions match TRBD2. CDR3 length equals 14 residues. The ends lost 8 bases at V and 4 bases at J; junction bases unmatched: 4. The germline gives CDR1 MNHNY, CDR2 SVGAGI (reference sequence). The CDR3 loop is CASGGTSGRYEQYF. For the CDR3, the DNA is TGTGCCAGCGGAGGGACTAGCGGGAGATACGAGCAGTACTTC.

The chain carries TRBV19 and TRBJ1-3; 7 bases are a match to TRBD1. The CDR3 length is 16 residues. With 9 bases clipped from V and 0 bases from J, the junction kept 11 bases outside the gene matches. Per the germline V gene, CDR1 is LNHDA and CDR2 is SQIVND (reference sequence). CDR3 in DNA: TGTGCCAGCTGCAAAGGGGACAGCGGCTCTGGAAACACCATATATTTT. This translates into CASCKGDSGSGNTIYF.

V usage is TRBV29-1 and J usage is TRBJ1-4; D not certain. Trimming took 8 bases from V and 8 from J, leaving 15 bases between them. The CDR3 is 12 residues long. Germline V gene lookup returns CDR1 SQVTM and CDR2 ANQGSEA. CDR3 nucleotides: TGCAGCATACGGGTGCAAAGAGAAAAACTGTTTTTT. Translated, it gives CSIRVQREKLFF.

V and J are TRBV4-2 and TRBJ2-3, with D possibly being TRBD2 (6 bases). Germline V gives CDR1 LGHNA, CDR2 YNFKEQ. V was trimmed by 0 bases and J by 5 bases, leaving 15 bases between them. CDR3 length: 16 amino acids. DNA for the CDR3: TGTGCCAGCAGCCAAGAAAAAAGGGGAGGTGTAGATACGCAGTATTTT. As protein: CASSQEKRGGVDTQYF.

The rearrangement uses TRBV9 and TRBJ2-1; 8 bases are shared with TRBD1. V gave up 1 base and J gave up 8 bases; unmatched junction bases: 5. The germline V gene encodes CDR1 SGDLS and CDR2 YYNGEE. The length of the CDR3 is 14 residues. The CDR3 spells CASSVQGALHEQFF. CDR3 in DNA: TGTGCCAGCAGCGTACAGGGGGCCTTGCATGAGCAGTTCTTC.

The V call is TRBV19, the J call TRBJ1-2; D perhaps matches TRBD1 (6 bases). V was cut by 4 bases and J by 1 base, with 10 bases left in between. CDR3 length equals 14 residues. Germline V gene sequence: CDR1 LNHDA, CDR2 SQIVND (reference sequence). CDR3 loop: CASSTQGINYGYTF. In nucleotides, the CDR3 is TGTGCCAGTAGTACCCAGGGGATTAACTATGGCTACACCTTC.

This clone was detected once. CDR3 protein: CASSLRQGRTGELFF. CDR3 DNA: TGTGCCAGCAGCTTACGACAGGGGCGGACCGGGGAGCTGTTTTTT. The chain carries TRBV5-4 and TRBJ2-2, with 8 bases aligning to TRBD1. The CDR3 has 15 residues. Losses at the gene ends were 2 bases for V and 5 bases for J; bases not matched to a gene: 5. Looked up from germline, CDR1 is SGHNT and CDR2 is YYREEE (reference sequence).